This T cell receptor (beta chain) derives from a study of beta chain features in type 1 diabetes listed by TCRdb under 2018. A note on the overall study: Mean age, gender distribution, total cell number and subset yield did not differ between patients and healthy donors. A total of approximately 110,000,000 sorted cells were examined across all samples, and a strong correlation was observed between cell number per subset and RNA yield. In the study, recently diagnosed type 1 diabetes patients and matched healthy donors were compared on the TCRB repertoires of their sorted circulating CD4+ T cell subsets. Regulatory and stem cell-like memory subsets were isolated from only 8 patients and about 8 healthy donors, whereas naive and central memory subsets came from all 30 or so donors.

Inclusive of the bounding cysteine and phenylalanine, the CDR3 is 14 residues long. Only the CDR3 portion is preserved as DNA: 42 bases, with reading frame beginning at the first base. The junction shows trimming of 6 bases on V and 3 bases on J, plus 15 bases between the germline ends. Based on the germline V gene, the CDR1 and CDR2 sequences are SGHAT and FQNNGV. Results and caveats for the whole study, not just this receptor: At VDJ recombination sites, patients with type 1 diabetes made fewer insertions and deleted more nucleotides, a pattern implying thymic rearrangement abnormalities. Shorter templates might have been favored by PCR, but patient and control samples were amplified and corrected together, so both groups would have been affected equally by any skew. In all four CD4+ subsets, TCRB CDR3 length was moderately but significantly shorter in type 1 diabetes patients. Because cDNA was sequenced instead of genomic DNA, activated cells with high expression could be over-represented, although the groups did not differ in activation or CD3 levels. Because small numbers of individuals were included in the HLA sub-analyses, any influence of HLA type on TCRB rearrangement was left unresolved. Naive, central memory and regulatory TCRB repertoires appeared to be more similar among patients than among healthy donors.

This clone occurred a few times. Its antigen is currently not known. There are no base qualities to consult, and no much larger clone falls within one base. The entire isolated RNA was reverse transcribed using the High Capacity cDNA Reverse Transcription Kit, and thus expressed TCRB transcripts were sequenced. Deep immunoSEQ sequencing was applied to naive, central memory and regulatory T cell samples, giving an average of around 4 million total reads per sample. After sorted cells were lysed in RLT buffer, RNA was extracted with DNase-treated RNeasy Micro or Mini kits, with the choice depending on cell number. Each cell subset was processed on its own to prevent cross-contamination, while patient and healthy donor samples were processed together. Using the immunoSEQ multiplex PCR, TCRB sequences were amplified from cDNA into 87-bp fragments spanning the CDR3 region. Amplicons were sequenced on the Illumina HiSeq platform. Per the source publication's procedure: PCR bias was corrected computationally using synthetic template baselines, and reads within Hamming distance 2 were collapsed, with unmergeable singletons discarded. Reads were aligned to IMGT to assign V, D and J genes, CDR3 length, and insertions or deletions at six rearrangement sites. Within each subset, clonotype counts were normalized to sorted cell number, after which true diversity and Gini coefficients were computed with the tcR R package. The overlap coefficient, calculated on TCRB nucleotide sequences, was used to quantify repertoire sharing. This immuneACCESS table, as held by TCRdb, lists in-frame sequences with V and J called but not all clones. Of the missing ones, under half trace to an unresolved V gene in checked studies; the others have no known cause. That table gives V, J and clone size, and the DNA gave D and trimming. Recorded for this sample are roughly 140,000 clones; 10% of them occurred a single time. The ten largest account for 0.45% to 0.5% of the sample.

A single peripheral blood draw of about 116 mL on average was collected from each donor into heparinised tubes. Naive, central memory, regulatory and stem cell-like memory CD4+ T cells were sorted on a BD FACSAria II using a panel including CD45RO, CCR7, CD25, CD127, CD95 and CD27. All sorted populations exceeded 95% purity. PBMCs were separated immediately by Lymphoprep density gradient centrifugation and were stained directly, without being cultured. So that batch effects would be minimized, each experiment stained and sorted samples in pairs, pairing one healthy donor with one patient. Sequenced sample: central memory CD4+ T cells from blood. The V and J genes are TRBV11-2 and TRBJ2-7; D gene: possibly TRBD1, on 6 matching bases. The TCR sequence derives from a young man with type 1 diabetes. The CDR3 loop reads CASRRGDTNYEQYF. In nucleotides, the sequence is TGTGCCAGCAGGCGTGGGGACACGAACTACGAGCAGTACTTC.